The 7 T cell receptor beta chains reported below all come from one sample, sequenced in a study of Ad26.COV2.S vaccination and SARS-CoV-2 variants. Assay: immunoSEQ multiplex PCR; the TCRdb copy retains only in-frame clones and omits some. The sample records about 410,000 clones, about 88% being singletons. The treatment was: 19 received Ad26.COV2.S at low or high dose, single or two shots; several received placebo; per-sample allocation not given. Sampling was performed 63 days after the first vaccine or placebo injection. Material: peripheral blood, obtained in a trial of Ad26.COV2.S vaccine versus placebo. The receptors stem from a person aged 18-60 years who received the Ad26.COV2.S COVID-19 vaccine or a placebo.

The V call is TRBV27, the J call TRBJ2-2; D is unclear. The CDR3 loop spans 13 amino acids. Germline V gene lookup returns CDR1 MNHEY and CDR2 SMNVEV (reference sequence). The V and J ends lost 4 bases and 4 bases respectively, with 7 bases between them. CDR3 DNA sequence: TGTGCCAGCAGTTCCGGGTTCACCGGGGAGCTGTTTTTT. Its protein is CASSSGFTGELFF.

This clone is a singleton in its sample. CDR3 sequence: CASSLTGATYEQYF. The CDR3 DNA reads TGTGCCAGCAGCTTGACAGGGGCGACCTACGAGCAGTACTTC. This chain uses TRBV5-5 with TRBJ2-7, with 7 bases that match TRBD1. V lost 1 base and J lost 2; bases outside the gene matches: 3. Per the germline V gene, CDR1 is SGHKS and CDR2 is YYEKEE (reference sequence). CDR3 length: 14 amino acids.

This CDR3 reads CASRAGAALQETQYF. In DNA form, the CDR3 reads TGTGCCAGTAGAGCGGGAGCCGCACTCCAAGAGACCCAGTACTTC. The rearrangement joins TRBV19 to TRBJ2-5; 8 bases are a match to TRBD2. The J segment lost 1 base and the V segment lost 6 bases, leaving 7 bases of the junction unmatched. This CDR3 contains 15 residues. Germline V gives CDR1 LNHDA, CDR2 SQIVND (reference sequence).

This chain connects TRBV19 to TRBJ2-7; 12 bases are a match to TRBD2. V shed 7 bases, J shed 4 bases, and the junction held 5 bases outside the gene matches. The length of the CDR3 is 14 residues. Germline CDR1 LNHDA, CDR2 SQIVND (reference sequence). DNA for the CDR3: TGTGCCAGTACCGCCGGGACTAGCGGGTACGAGCAGTACTTC. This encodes CASTAGTSGYEQYF.

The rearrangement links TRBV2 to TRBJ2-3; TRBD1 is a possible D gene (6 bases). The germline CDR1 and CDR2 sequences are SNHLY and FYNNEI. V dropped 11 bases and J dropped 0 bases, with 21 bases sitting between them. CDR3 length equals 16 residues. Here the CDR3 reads CARQDPAAGSTDTQYF. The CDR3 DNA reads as TGTGCCCGACAGGATCCCGCCGCGGGTAGCACAGATACGCAGTATTTT.

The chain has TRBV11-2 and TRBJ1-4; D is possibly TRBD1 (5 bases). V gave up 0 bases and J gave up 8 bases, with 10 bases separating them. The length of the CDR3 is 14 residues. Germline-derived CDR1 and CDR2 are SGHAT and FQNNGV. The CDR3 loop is CASSLERGSEKLFF. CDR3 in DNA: TGTGCCAGCAGCTTAGAGAGGGGTAGCGAAAAACTGTTTTTT.

Here the CDR3 reads CASSSDRGQPQHF. CDR3 bases: TGCGCCAGCAGCTCAGACAGGGGTCAGCCCCAGCATTTT. The rearrangement uses TRBV10-2 and TRBJ1-5; 8 bases line up with TRBD1. Germline CDR1 reads WSHSY; CDR2 reads SAAADI. This CDR3 has 13 residues. V gave up 6 bases and J gave up 6 bases; unmatched junction bases: 4.